This TCR beta chain was identified in a study of T cells in Graves' hyperthyroidism and ophthalmopathy. CDR3 length: 14 residues. Germline V gene lookup returns CDR1 SGHAT and CDR2 FQNNGV. The TCR beta CDR3 regions underwent amplification using RNA transcripts as the source. The primer set for the first-round RT-PCR of the TCR CDR3 was HTBI. TCRdb reanalysed the multiplex PCR reads using MiXCR and keeps one entry per CDR3 protein. The sample lists 650,000 to 750,000 distinct CDR3 sequences, 12% to 15% occurring once. This clonotype was obtained from a woman aged 18-35 years with Graves' hyperthyroidism. The J gene is TRBJ2-1, the V gene TRBV11-2; D gene uncertain. The J call is uncertain, as TRBJ2-7 better fits the DNA end. The material sequenced was blood. CDR3 region: CASSLVGSYNEQYF. The CDR3 nucleotides are TGTGCCAGCAGCTTAGTTGGCTCCTACAATGAGCAGTACTTC.